The text below deals with one TCR beta chain. There is no known antigen for this receptor. Nothing much larger sits one base from this clone, and base qualities are not available. Genomic DNA was extracted from sorted cells for sequencing of the TCRbeta CDR3 region. TCRbeta CDR3 regions were sequenced using the immunoSEQ Assay. TCRdb re-hosts the immuneACCESS table, in-frame sequences only. Its copies lack some clones; in the studies checked, an unresolved V gene accounts for under half of them, and the cause for the rest is not known. This sample gives tens of thousands of clones in total; 85% to 90% of them show up just once. Roughly 1.5% of the sample goes to the ten largest clones. Patients with a history of autoimmune disease or receiving systemic immunosuppression were excluded from the trial. Peripheral blood for TCR sequencing was collected from all dose cohorts at baseline, on cycle 4 day 1, and on cycle 7 day 1. The samples were drawn from a first-in-human, open-label, multicenter phase I dose-escalation trial of ivuxolimab. Adults with locally advanced or metastatic melanoma, renal cell, hepatocellular, or head and neck squamous cell carcinoma were enrolled in the trial. CD4+ and CD8+ T cells were sorted separately from peripheral blood before TCR sequencing.

From its cysteine to its phenylalanine, the CDR3 spans 15 amino acids. Here the CDR3 DNA is all that survives: 45 bases in frame from base 1. For CDR1 and CDR2, the germline V gene lists SGHVS and FNYEAQ. Deletion took 5 bases off V and 2 bases off J, with a span of 13 bases between the germline ends. This sample is drawn from a study of OX40 agonist ivuxolimab in advanced cancers. Turning to the overall study: Ivuxolimab, which targeted the costimulatory receptor OX40 (CD134), was an agonistic, fully human IgG2 monoclonal antibody. Intravenous ivuxolimab was administered to patients every 2 weeks at six dose levels: 0.01, 0.1, 0.3, 1.5, 3 and 10 mg/kg. Of the approximately 50 patients in dose escalation, about 20 had hepatocellular carcinoma, some 15 had melanoma, 9 had renal cell carcinoma and 9 had head and neck cancer. The dose-escalation cohort was about 83% male with a mean age of 60 years, ranging from roughly 20 to 80. Prior anti-PD-1, anti-PD-L1 or anti-CTLA-4 therapy was permitted, and checkpoint inhibitors had been received by about 36% of dose-escalation patients. Three dose-escalation patients achieved partial responses, one with hepatocellular carcinoma and two with cutaneous melanoma. The purpose of peripheral TCRbeta sequencing was to test whether ivuxolimab changed TCR sequence diversity and led to clonal T-cell expansion. The paper covers the monotherapy dose-escalation part of the phase I ivuxolimab trial, which included N of about 51 patients. Results the study describes overall, beyond this receptor: Which antigens the clonally expanded peripheral T cells were specific for was not determined. On average, CD8+ T cells showed more expanded clones than CD4+ T cells after ivuxolimab. Low levels of normalized T-cell clonal expansion were also seen in some patients who did not respond. In the 0.1-3.0 mg/kg groups, partial responders had among the lowest normalized peripheral clonal expansion, particularly in CD8+ T cells. Clonal expansion of both CD4+ and CD8+ blood T cells was observed from baseline to week 6 at doses 0.1 to 3.0 mg/kg.

Sequenced here: CD4+ or CD8+ T cells sorted from blood, sampled in a trial of the OX40 agonist ivuxolimab. The V and J segments used are TRBV7-6 and TRBJ1-5; matching of 6 bases hints at TRBD1 as the D gene. This receptor was obtained from an adult with an advanced solid tumor such as melanoma, head and neck, liver or kidney cancer. The CDR3 protein: CASSEGGGGNQPQHF. The bases are TGTGCCAGCAGCGAGGGAGGGGGTGGCAATCAGCCCCAGCATTTT.